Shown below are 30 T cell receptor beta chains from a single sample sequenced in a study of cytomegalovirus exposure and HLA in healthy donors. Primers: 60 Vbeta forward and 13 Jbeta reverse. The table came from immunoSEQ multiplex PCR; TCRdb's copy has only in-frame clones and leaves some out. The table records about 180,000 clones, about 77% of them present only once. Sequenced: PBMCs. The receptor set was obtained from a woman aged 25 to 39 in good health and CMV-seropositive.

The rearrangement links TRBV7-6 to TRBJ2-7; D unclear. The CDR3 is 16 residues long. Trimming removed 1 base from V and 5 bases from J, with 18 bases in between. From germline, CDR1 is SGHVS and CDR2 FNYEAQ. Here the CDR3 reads CASSLEQDTVVNEQYF. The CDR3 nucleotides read TGTGCCAGCAGCTTAGAGCAAGACACCGTGGTGAACGAGCAGTACTTC.

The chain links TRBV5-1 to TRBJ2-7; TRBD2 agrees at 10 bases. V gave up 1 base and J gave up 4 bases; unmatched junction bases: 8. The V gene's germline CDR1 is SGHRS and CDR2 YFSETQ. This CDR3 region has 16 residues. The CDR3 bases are TGCGCCAGCAGCTTGAGCAGCGGGGGGGAGGTGTACGAGCAGTACTTC. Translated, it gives CASSLSSGGEVYEQYF.

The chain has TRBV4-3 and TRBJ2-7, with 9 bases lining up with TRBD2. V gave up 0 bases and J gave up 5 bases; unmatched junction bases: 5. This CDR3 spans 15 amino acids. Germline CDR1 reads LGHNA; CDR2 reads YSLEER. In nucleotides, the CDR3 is TGCGCCAGCAGCCAAGATTGGGTAGCGGGGGACGAGCAGTACTTC. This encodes CASSQDWVAGDEQYF.

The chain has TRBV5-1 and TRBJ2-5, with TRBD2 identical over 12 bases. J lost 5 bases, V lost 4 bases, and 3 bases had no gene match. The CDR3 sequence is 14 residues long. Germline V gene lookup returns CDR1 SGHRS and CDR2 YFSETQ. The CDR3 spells CASSPGLAGETQYF. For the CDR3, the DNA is TGCGCCAGCAGCCCGGGACTAGCGGGTGAGACCCAGTACTTC.

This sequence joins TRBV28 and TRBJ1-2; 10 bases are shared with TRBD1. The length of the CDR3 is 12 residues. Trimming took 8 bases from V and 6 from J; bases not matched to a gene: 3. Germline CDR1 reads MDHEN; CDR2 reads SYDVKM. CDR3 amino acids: CASQTGGNGYTF. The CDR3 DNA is TGTGCCAGCCAGACAGGGGGCAATGGCTACACCTTC.

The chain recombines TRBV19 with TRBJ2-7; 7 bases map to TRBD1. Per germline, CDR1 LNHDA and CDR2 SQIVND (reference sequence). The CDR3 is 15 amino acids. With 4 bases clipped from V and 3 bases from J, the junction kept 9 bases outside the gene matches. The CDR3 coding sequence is TGTGCCAGTAGTACCGCCGGGACAGCTGACTACGAGCAGTACTTC. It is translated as CASSTAGTADYEQYF.

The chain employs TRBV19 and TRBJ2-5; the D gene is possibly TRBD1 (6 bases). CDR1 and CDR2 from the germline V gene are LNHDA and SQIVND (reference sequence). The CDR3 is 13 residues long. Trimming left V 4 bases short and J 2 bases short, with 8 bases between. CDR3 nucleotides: TGTGCCAGTAGTACCGGACAGCAAGAGACCCAGTACTTC. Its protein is CASSTGQQETQYF. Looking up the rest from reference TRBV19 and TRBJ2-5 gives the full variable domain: DGGITQSPKYLFRKEGQNVTLSCEQNLNHDAMYWYRQDPGQGLRLIYYSQIVNDFQKGDIAEGYSVSREKKESFPLTVTSAQKNPTAFYLCASSTGQQETQYFGPGTRLLVL.

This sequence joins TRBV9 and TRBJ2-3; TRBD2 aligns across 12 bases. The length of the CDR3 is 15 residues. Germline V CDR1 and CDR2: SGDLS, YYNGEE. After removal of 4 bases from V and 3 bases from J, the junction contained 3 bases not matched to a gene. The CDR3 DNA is TGTGCCAGCAGCCCTAGCGGGGGGGCGACAGATACGCAGTATTTT. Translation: CASSPSGGATDTQYF.

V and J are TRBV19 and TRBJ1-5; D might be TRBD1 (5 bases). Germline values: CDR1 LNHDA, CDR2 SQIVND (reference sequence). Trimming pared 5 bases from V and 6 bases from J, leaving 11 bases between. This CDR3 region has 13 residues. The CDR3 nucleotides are TGTGCCAGTAGTCCAGGAAGGGGTCAGCCCCAGCATTTT. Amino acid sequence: CASSPGRGQPQHF.

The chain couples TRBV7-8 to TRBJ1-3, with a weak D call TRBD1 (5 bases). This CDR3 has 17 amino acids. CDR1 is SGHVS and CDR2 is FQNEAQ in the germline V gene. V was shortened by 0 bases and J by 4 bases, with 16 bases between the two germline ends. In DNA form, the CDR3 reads TGTGCCAGCAGCTTAGCTGGGGCCCTACTCCCGGGAAACACCATATATTTT. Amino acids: CASSLAGALLPGNTIYF.

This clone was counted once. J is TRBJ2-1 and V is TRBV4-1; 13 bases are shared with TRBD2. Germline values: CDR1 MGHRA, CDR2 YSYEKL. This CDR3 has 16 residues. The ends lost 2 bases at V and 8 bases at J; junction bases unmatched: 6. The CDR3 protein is CASSQQLAGGPDEQFF. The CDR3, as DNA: TGCGCCAGCAGCCAACAACTAGCGGGGGGGCCTGATGAGCAGTTCTTC.

CDR3: CASSDMTGRTNTEAFF. CDR3 bases: TGCGCCAGCAGCGATATGACAGGTCGGACGAACACTGAAGCTTTCTTT. V usage is TRBV4-1 and J usage is TRBJ1-1; the D gene is possibly TRBD1 (6 bases). Germline V gene data show CDR1 as MGHRA and CDR2 as YSYEKL. CDR3 length: 16 amino acids. V was cut by 5 bases and J by 1 base, with 17 bases left in between.

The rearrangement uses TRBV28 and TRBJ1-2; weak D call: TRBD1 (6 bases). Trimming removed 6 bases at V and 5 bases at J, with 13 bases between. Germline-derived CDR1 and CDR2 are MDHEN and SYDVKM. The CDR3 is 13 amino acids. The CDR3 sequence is CASRQLTGYGYTF. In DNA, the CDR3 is TGTGCCAGCAGACAACTGACAGGTTATGGCTACACCTTC.

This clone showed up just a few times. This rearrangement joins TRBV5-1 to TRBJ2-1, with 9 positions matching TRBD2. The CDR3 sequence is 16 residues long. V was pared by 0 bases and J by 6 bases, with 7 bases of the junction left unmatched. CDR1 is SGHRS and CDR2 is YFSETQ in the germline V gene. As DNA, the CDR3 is TGCGCCAGCAGCTTGGTTGCGGGGGGGTGGCTCAATGAGCAGTTCTTC. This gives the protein CASSLVAGGWLNEQFF.

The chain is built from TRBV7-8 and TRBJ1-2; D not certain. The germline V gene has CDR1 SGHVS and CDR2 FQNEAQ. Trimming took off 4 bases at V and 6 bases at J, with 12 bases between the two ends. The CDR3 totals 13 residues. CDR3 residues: CASSSGRADGYTF. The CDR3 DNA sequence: TGTGCCAGCAGCTCGGGGAGGGCGGATGGCTACACCTTC. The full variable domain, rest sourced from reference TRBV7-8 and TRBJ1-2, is GAGVSQSPRYKVAKRGQDVALRCDPISGHVSLFWYQQALGQGPEFLTYFQNEAQLDKSGLPSDRFFAERPEGSVSTLKIQRTQQEDSAVYLCASSSGRADGYTFGSGTRLTVV.

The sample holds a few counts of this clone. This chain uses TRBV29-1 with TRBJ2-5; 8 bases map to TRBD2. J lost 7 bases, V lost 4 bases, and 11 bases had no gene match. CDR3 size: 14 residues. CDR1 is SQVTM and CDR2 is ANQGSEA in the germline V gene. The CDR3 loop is CSVGGGLEAGTQYF. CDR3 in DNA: TGCAGCGTTGGGGGGGGACTAGAGGCGGGGACCCAGTACTTC.

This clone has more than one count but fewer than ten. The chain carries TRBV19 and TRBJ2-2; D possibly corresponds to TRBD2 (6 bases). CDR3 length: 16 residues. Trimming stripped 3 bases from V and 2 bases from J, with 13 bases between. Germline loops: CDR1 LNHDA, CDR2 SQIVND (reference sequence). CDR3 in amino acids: CASSMKGGFNTGELFF. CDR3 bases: TGTGCCAGTAGTATGAAGGGAGGTTTCAACACCGGGGAGCTGTTTTTT. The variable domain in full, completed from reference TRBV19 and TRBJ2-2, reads DGGITQSPKYLFRKEGQNVTLSCEQNLNHDAMYWYRQDPGQGLRLIYYSQIVNDFQKGDIAEGYSVSREKKESFPLTVTSAQKNPTAFYLCASSMKGGFNTGELFFGEGSRLTVL.

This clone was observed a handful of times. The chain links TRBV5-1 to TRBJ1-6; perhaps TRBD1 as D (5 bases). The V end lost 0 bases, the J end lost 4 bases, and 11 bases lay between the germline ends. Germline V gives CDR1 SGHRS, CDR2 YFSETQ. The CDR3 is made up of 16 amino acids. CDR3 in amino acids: CASSLEQGLYNSPLHF. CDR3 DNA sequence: TGCGCCAGCAGCTTGGAGCAGGGACTTTATAATTCACCCCTCCACTTT.

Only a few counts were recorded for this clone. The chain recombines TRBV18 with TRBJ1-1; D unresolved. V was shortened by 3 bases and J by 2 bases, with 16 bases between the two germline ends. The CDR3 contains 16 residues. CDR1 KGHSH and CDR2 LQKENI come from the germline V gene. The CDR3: CASSPHLTVSNTEAFF. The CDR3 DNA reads TGTGCCAGCTCACCCCATTTAACAGTTTCAAACACTGAAGCTTTCTTT.

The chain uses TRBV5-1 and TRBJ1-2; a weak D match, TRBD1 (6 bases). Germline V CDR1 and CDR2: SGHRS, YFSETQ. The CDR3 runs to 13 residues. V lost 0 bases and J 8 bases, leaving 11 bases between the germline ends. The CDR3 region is CASSLAVGGGYTF. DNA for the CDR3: TGCGCCAGCAGCTTGGCCGTTGGGGGCGGCTACACCTTC. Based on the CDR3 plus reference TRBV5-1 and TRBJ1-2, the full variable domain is KAGVTQTPRYLIKTRGQQVTLSCSPISGHRSVSWYQQTPGQGLQFLFEYFSETQRNKGNFPGRFSGRQFSNSRSEMNVSTLELGDSALYLCASSLAVGGGYTFGSGTRLTVV.

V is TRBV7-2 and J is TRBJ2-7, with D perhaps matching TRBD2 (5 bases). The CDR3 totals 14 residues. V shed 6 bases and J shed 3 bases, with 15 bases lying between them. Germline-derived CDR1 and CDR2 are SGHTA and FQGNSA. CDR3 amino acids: CASRRVGGHYEQYF. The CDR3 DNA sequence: TGTGCCAGCAGGCGAGTAGGCGGGCACTACGAGCAGTACTTC.

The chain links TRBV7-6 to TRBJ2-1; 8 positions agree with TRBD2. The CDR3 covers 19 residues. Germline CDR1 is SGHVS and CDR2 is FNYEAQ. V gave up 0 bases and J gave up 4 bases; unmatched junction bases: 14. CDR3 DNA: TGTGCCAGCAGCTTAGCAGCTTACGGGGGGGCCCCCTTTTACAATGAGCAGTTCTTC. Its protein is CASSLAAYGGAPFYNEQFF. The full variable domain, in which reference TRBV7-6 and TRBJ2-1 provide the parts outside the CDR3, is GAGVSQSPRYKVTKRGQDVALRCDPISGHVSLYWYRQALGQGPEFLTYFNYEAQQDKSGLPNDRFSAERPEGSISTLTIQRTEQRDSAMYRCASSLAAYGGAPFYNEQFFGPGTRLTVL.

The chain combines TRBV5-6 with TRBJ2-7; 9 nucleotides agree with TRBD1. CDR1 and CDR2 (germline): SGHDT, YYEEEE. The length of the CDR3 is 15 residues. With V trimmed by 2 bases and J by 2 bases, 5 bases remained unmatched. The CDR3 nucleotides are TGTGCCAGCAGCTTTTGGGGACAGGGTACCTACGAGCAGTACTTC. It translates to CASSFWGQGTYEQYF.

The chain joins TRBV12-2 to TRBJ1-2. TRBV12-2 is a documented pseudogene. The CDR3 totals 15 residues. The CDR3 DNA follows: TGTGCAAGTCGCTTAAGGGCGGTCGGGGTCCCCACCTACACCTTC. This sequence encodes CASRLRAVGVPTYTF.

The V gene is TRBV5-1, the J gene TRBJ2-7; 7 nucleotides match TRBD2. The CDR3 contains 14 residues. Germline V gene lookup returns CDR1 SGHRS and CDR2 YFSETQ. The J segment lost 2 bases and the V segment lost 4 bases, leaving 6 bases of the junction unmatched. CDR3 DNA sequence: TGCGCCAGCAGCCTATCTAGCGGACCCTACGAGCAGTACTTC. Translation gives CASSLSSGPYEQYF.

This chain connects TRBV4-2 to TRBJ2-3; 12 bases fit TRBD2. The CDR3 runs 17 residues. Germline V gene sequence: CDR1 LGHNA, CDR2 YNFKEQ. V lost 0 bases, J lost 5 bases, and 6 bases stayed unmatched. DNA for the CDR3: TGTGCCAGCAGCCAAGAGTCTAGCGGGGGGGCGTTAGATACGCAGTATTTT. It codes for CASSQESSGGALDTQYF.

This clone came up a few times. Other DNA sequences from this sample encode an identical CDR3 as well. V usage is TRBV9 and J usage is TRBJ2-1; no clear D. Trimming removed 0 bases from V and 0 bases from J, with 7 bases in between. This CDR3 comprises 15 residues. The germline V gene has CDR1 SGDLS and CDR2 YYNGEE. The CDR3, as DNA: TGTGCCAGCAGCGTAGGAGCTAGCTCCTACAATGAGCAGTTCTTC. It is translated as CASSVGASSYNEQFF.

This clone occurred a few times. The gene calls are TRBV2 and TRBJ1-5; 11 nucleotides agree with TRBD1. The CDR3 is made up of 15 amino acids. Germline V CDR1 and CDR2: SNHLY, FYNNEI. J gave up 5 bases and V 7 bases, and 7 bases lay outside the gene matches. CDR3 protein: CASNPDRGLYQPQHF. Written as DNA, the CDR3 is TGTGCCAGCAATCCGGACAGGGGGCTATATCAGCCCCAGCATTTT.

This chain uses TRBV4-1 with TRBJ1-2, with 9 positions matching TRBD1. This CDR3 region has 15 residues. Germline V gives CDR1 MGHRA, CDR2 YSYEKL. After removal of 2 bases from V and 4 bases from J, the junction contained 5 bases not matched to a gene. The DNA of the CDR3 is TGCGCCAGCAGCCAACCCCCGGGACAGGGCTATGGCTACACCTTC. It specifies CASSQPPGQGYGYTF.

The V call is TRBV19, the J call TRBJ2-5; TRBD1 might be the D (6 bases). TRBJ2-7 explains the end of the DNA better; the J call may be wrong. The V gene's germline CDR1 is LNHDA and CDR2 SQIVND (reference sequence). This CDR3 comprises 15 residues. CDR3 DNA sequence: TGTGCCAGTAGTATAACGTCAGGGGTTTTGTACGAGCAGTACTTC. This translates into CASSITSGVLYEQYF.